The 18 T cell receptor beta chains in this list originate from one sample, sequenced in a study of OX40 agonist ivuxolimab in advanced cancers. The method was immunoSEQ multiplex PCR; TCRdb's version includes in-frame clones alone and lacks a portion of them. The table records fewer than 85,000 clones, more than 70% of them present only once. This sample comprised CD4+ or CD8+ T cells sorted from blood, obtained in a trial of the OX40 agonist ivuxolimab. Receptor source: an adult with an advanced solid tumor such as melanoma, head and neck, liver or kidney cancer.

CDR3 amino acids: CASSVFSERSSYEQYF. As DNA, the CDR3 is TGTGCCAGCAGCGTATTCTCAGAGCGCAGCTCCTACGAGCAGTACTTC. The chain joins TRBV9 to TRBJ2-7; D is unresolved. In germline, CDR1 is SGDLS, CDR2 YYNGEE. This CDR3 has 16 residues. V was clipped by 1 base and J by 0 bases, with 14 bases between them. Full variable domain (remainder filled in from reference TRBV9 and TRBJ2-7): DSGVTQTPKHLITATGQRVTLRCSPRSGDLSVYWYQQSLDQGLQFLIQYYNGEERAKGNILERFSAQQFPDLHSELNLSSLELGDSALYFCASSVFSERSSYEQYFGPGTRLTVT.

The sample holds one count of this clone. The chain is built from TRBV11-2 and TRBJ2-1, with D unclear. Germline CDR1 and CDR2: SGHAT and FQNNGV. The V end was cut by 5 bases, the J end by 0 bases, with 8 bases between. The CDR3 has 14 residues. The CDR3 nucleotides are TGTGCCAGCAGCCGACTGGGCTCCTACAATGAGCAGTTCTTC. It is translated as CASSRLGSYNEQFF.

The chain recombines TRBV27 with TRBJ2-7; a weak D match, TRBD1 (5 bases). Germline V lookup: CDR1 MNHEY, CDR2 SMNVEV (reference sequence). This CDR3 has 13 residues. The V gene lost 6 bases and the J gene lost 2 bases, with 11 bases spanning the gap. The CDR3 region has the DNA TGTGCCAGCAGGAGGACACAGACCTACGAGCAGTACTTC. It codes for CASRRTQTYEQYF.

This clone was counted a single time. This chain connects TRBV9 to TRBJ1-1; D is possibly TRBD1 (5 bases). Trimming removed 0 bases from V and 0 bases from J, with 12 bases in between. Germline V lookup: CDR1 SGDLS, CDR2 YYNGEE. The CDR3 sequence is 16 residues long. CDR3 region: CASSVGQGLVNTEAFF. CDR3 nucleotides: TGTGCCAGCAGCGTAGGTCAGGGCTTAGTGAACACTGAAGCTTTCTTT. Combining the CDR3 with reference TRBV9 and TRBJ1-1 gives the whole variable domain DSGVTQTPKHLITATGQRVTLRCSPRSGDLSVYWYQQSLDQGLQFLIQYYNGEERAKGNILERFSAQQFPDLHSELNLSSLELGDSALYFCASSVGQGLVNTEAFFGQGTRLTVV.

The genes are TRBV27 and TRBJ2-1; D gene uncertain. V dropped 3 bases and J dropped 1 base, with 7 bases sitting between them. This CDR3 region has 14 residues. Germline values: CDR1 MNHEY, CDR2 SMNVEV (reference sequence). CDR3 sequence: CASSFRHSYNEQFF. The CDR3, as DNA: TGTGCCAGCAGTTTTCGTCATTCCTACAATGAGCAGTTCTTC.

The genes are TRBV5-6 and TRBJ2-3, with 11 bases fitting TRBD2. Trimming took 2 bases from V and 3 from J; bases not matched to a gene: 8. Germline CDR1 is SGHDT and CDR2 is YYEEEE. This CDR3 region has 17 residues. CDR3 DNA sequence: TGTGCCAGCAGCTTATGGCTAGCGGGAGGAGGGACAGATACGCAGTATTTT. It is translated as CASSLWLAGGGTDTQYF. The complete variable domain, with remaining parts taken from reference TRBV5-6 and TRBJ2-3, reads DAGVTQSPTHLIKTRGQQVTLRCSPKSGHDTVSWYQQALGQGPQFIFQYYEEEERQRGNFPDRFSGHQFPNYSSELNVNALLLGDSALYLCASSLWLAGGGTDTQYFGPGTRLTVL.

CDR3 loop: CASSPYASGLAGGNEQFF. The CDR3 DNA reads as TGTGCCAGCAGCCCTTACGCCTCCGGGCTAGCGGGGGGCAATGAGCAGTTCTTC. This chain connects TRBV7-3 to TRBJ2-1, with TRBD2 identical over 11 bases. V was clipped by 5 bases and J by 6 bases; unmatched bases: 15. This CDR3 spans 18 amino acids. Germline V CDR1 and CDR2: SGHTA, FQGTGA.

The CDR3 is CASSPHGHNYGYTF. The CDR3 DNA reads TGTGCCAGCAGCCCACACGGCCATAACTATGGCTACACCTTC. The chain carries TRBV28 and TRBJ1-2; D is uncertain. The CDR3 has 14 amino acids. From germline, CDR1 is MDHEN and CDR2 SYDVKM. V was shortened by 6 bases and J by 1 base, with 12 bases between the two germline ends.

J is TRBJ2-7 and V is TRBV5-1, with D maybe TRBD2 (6 bases). The CDR3 has 13 amino acids. CDR1 is SGHRS, CDR2 YFSETQ, per germline. V was shortened by 0 bases and J by 7 bases, with 11 bases between the two germline ends. The CDR3 bases are TGCGCCAGCAGCTTGGAACCTAGCGTGGAGCAGTACTTC. Its translation is CASSLEPSVEQYF.

The chain joins TRBV30 to TRBJ2-2, with TRBD2 as a possible D gene (5 bases). This CDR3 spans 13 amino acids. Per the germline V gene, CDR1 is GTSNPN and CDR2 is SVGIG (reference sequence). Trimming took 2 bases from V and 5 from J, leaving 9 bases between them. The CDR3 DNA reads TGTGCCTGGAGTCGGCGGGCGACCGGGGAGCTGTTTTTT. Its protein product is CAWSRRATGELFF.

The chain employs TRBV19 and TRBJ2-7, with 8 positions matching TRBD1. The V and J ends lost 6 bases and 1 base, in that order; junction bases with no gene match: 2. Per germline, CDR1 LNHDA and CDR2 SQIVND (reference sequence). The CDR3 has 13 residues. Written as DNA, the CDR3 is TGTGCCAGTAGCCAGGGGGCGTCCTACGAGCAGTACTTC. It yields the protein CASSQGASYEQYF.

CDR3 loop: CASSLAEGAGGYTF. The CDR3 DNA is TGTGCCAGCAGCTTAGCGGAGGGGGCTGGGGGCTACACCTTC. This chain uses TRBV11-2 with TRBJ1-2; 7 positions agree with TRBD1. Trimming took 1 base from V and 8 from J; bases not matched to a gene: 7. The CDR3 covers 14 residues. The germline V gene has CDR1 SGHAT and CDR2 FQNNGV.

The chain combines TRBV6-6 with TRBJ2-5; D is perhaps TRBD1 (6 bases). The last part of the DNA fits TRBJ2-7 better; the J call may be wrong. This CDR3 has 13 amino acids. Per germline, CDR1 MNHNY and CDR2 SVGAGI (reference sequence). The CDR3 DNA follows: TGTGCCAGCACCCTGACAGGCACCTACGAGCAGTACTTC. Encoded protein: CASTLTGTYEQYF.

J is TRBJ2-7 and V is TRBV7-2; D perhaps matches TRBD1 (5 bases). The ends were cut back, 3 bases at V and 0 bases at J, with 6 bases in the middle. The CDR3 is 13 amino acids. From germline, CDR1 is SGHTA and CDR2 FQGNSA. CDR3 region: CASSFDSSYEQYF. CDR3 bases: TGTGCCAGCAGCTTCGACAGCTCCTACGAGCAGTACTTC.

The rearrangement joins TRBV29-1 to TRBJ2-5, with D unresolved. The germline CDR1 and CDR2 sequences are SQVTM and ANQGSEA. V lost 3 bases and J 5 bases, leaving 4 bases between the germline ends. CDR3 length: 10 amino acids. The CDR3 region has the DNA TGCAGCGTTGAGAGGGAGACCCAGTACTTC. Translated, it gives CSVERETQYF. The complete variable domain, with remaining parts taken from reference TRBV29-1 and TRBJ2-5, reads SAVISQKPSRDICQRGTSLTIQCQVDSQVTMMFWYRQQPGQSLTLIATANQGSEATYESGFVIDKFPISRPNLTFSTLTVSNMSPEDSSIYLCSVERETQYFGPGTRLLVL.

The V gene is TRBV5-6, the J gene TRBJ2-2; D perhaps matches TRBD1 (5 bases). V was trimmed by 2 bases and J by 0 bases, leaving 11 bases between them. This CDR3 is 16 amino acids long. Germline assignment: CDR1 SGHDT and CDR2 YYEEEE. The CDR3, as DNA: TGTGCCAGCAGCTTTACAGGAAAGTCGAACACCGGGGAGCTGTTTTTT. The encoded protein is CASSFTGKSNTGELFF.

The chain uses TRBV18 and TRBJ2-5; D tentatively fits TRBD1 or TRBD2 (5 bases each). Germline V lookup: CDR1 KGHSH, CDR2 LQKENI. The CDR3 has 14 amino acids. V dropped 6 bases and J dropped 1 base, with 12 bases sitting between them. The CDR3 loop is CASSERGFQETQYF. CDR3 nucleotides: TGTGCCAGCTCGGAGAGGGGTTTCCAAGAGACCCAGTACTTC.

The table lists this clone with a few counts. This chain uses TRBV19 with TRBJ2-1; possible D gene TRBD2, 5 bases. V was shortened by 9 bases and J by 8 bases, with 11 bases between the two germline ends. Germline V gene data show CDR1 as LNHDA and CDR2 as SQIVND (reference sequence). The CDR3 runs 11 residues. CDR3 DNA: TGTGCCAGCCGGGAAACGTATGAGCAGTTCTTC. It yields the protein CASRETYEQFF.